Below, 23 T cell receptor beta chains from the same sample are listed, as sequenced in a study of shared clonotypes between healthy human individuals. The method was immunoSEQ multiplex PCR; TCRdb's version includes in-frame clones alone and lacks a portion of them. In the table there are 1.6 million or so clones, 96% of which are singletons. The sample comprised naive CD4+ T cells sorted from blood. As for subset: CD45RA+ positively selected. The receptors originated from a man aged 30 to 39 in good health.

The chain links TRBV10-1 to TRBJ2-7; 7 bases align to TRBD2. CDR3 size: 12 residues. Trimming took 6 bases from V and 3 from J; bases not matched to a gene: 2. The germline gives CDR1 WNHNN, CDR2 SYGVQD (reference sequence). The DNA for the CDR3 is TGCGCCAGCAGCTGGACTAGCTACGAGCAGTACTTC. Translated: CASSWTSYEQYF.

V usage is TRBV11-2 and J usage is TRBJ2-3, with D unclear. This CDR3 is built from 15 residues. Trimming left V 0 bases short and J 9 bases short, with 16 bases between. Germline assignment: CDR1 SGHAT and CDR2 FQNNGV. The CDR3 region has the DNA TGTGCCAGCAGCTTAGACCCCCTGGTGATGGCGACGCAGTATTTT. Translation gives CASSLDPLVMATQYF. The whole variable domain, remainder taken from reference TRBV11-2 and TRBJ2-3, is EAGVAQSPRYKIIEKRQSVAFWCNPISGHATLYWYQQILGQGPKLLIQFQNNGVVDDSQLPKDRFSAERLKGVDSTLKIQPAKLEDSAVYLCASSLDPLVMATQYFGPGTRLTVL.

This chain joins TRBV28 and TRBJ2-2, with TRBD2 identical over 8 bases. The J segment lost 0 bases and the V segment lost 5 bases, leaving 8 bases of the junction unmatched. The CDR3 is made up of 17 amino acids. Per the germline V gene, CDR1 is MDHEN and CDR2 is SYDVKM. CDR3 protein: CASSRLFSGANTGELFF. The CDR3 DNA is TGTGCCAGCAGTCGCTTATTTAGCGGGGCGAACACCGGGGAGCTGTTTTTT.

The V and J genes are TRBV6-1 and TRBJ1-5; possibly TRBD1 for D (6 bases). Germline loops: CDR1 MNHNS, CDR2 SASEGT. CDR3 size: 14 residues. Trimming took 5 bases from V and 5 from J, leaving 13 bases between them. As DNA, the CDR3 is TGTGCCAGCAGTTGGACAGCGAAGGATCAGCCCCAGCATTTT. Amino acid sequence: CASSWTAKDQPQHF.

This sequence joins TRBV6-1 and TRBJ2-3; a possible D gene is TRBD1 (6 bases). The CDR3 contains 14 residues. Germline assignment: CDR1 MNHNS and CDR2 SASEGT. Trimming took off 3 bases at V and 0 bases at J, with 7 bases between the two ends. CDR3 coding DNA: TGTGCCAGCAGTGACAGGGGCAGCACAGATACGCAGTATTTT. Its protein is CASSDRGSTDTQYF.

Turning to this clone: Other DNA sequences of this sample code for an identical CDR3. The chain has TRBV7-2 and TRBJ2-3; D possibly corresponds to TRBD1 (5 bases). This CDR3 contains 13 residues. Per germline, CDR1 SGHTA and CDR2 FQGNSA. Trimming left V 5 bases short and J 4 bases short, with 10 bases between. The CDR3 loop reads CASSLAGSDTQYF. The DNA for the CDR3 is TGTGCCAGCAGCCTGGCAGGGTCAGATACGCAGTATTTT.

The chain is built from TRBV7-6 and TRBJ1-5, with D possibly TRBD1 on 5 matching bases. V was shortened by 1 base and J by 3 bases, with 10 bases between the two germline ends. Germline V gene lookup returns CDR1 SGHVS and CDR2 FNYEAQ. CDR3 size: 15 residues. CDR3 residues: CASSLVAGPNQPQHF. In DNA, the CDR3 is TGTGCCAGCAGCTTAGTCGCGGGACCCAATCAGCCCCAGCATTTT.

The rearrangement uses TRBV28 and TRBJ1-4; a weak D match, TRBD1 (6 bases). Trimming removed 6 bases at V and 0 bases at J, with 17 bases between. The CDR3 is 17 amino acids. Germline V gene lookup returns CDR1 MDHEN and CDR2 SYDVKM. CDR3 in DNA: TGTGCCAGCAGCGTACAGGGACTCACTGCAACTAATGAAAAACTGTTTTTT. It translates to CASSVQGLTATNEKLFF.

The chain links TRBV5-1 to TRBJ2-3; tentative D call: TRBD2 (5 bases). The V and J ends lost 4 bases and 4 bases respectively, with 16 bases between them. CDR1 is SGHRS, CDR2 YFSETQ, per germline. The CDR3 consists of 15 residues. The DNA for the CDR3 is TGCGCCAGCAGCCTATTCACCGGGAACGCAGATACGCAGTATTTT. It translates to CASSLFTGNADTQYF.

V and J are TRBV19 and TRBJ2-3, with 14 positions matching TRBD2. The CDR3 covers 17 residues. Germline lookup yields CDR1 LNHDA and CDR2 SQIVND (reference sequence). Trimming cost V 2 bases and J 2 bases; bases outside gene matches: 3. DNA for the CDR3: TGTGCCAGTAGTATAACGACTAGCGGGAGGGCCACAGATACGCAGTATTTT. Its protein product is CASSITTSGRATDTQYF. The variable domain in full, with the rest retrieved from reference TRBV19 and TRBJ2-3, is DGGITQSPKYLFRKEGQNVTLSCEQNLNHDAMYWYRQDPGQGLRLIYYSQIVNDFQKGDIAEGYSVSREKKESFPLTVTSAQKNPTAFYLCASSITTSGRATDTQYFGPGTRLTVL.

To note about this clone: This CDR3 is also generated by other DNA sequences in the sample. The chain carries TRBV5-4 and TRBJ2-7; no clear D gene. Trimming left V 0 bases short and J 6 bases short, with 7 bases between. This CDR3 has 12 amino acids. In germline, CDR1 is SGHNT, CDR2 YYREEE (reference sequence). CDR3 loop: CASSLGGSEQYF. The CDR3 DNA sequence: TGTGCCAGCAGCTTGGGGGGTTCCGAGCAGTACTTC.

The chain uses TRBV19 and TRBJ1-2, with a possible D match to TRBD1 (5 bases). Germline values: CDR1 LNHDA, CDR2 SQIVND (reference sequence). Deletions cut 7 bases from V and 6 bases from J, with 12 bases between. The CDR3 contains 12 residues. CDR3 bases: TGTGCCAGTACGGACATTCCCCATGGCTACACCTTC. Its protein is CASTDIPHGYTF.

The CDR3 nucleotides read TGTGCCAGCAGTCCCTTTTTGTCTAGCGGGGGCAATGAGCAGTTCTTC. Translating it yields CASSPFLSSGGNEQFF. This chain links TRBV27 with TRBJ2-1; 10 nucleotides agree with TRBD2. Looked up from germline, CDR1 is MNHEY and CDR2 is SMNVEV (reference sequence). The CDR3 is made up of 16 amino acids. With 5 bases clipped from V and 6 bases from J, the junction kept 10 bases outside the gene matches.

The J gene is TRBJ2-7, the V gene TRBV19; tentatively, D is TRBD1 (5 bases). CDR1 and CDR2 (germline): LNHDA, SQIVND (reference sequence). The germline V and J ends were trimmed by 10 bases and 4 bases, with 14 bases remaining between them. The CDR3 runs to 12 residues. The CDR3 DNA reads TGTGCCACAGTTGACAGACGTTACGAGCAGTACTTC. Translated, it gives CATVDRRYEQYF.

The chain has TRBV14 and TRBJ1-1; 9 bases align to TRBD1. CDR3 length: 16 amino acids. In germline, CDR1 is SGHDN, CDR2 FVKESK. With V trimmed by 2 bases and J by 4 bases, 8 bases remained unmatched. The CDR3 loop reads CASSQPSGQGGTEAFF. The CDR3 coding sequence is TGTGCCAGCAGCCAACCCTCGGGACAGGGTGGCACTGAAGCTTTCTTT.

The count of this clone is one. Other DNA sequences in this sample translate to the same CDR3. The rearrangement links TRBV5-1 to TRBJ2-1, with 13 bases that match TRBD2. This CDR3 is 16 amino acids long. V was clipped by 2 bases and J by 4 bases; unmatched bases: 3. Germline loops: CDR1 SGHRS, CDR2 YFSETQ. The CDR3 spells CASSLLAGGQYNEQFF. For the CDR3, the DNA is TGCGCCAGCAGCTTACTAGCGGGAGGGCAATACAATGAGCAGTTCTTC. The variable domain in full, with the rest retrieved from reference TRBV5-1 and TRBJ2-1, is KAGVTQTPRYLIKTRGQQVTLSCSPISGHRSVSWYQQTPGQGLQFLFEYFSETQRNKGNFPGRFSGRQFSNSRSEMNVSTLELGDSALYLCASSLLAGGQYNEQFFGPGTRLTVL.

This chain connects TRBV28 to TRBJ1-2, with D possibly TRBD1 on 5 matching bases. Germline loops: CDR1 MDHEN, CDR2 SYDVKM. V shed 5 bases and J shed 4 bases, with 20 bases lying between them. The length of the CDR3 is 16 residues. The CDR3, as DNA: TGTGCCAGCAGTCCCCCCGGTGGGGGGGGGATCTATGGCTACACCTTC. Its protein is CASSPPGGGGIYGYTF.

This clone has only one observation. The CDR3 sequence: CASSLYVPSGDQPQHF. As DNA, the CDR3 is TGTGCCAGCAGTTTATACGTCCCCTCCGGAGATCAGCCCCAGCATTTT. This chain joins TRBV27 and TRBJ1-5; D gene uncertain. CDR1 is MNHEY and CDR2 is SMNVEV in the germline V gene (reference sequence). The ends were cut back, 1 base at V and 5 bases at J, with 15 bases in the middle. The CDR3 covers 16 residues.

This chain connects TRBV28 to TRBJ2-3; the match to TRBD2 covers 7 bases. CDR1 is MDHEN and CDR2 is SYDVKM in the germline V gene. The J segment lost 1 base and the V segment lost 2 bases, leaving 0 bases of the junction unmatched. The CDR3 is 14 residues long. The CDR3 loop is CASSLLAGTDTQYF. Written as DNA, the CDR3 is TGTGCCAGCAGTTTACTAGCGGGCACAGATACGCAGTATTTT.

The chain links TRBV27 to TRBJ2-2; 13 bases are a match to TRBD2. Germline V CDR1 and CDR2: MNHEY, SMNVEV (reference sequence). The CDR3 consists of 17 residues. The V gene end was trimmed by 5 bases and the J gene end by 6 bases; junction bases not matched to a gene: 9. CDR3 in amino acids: CASSPHRTSGSSGELFF. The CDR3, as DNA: TGTGCCAGCAGTCCGCATCGGACTAGCGGGAGTTCCGGGGAGCTGTTTTTT.

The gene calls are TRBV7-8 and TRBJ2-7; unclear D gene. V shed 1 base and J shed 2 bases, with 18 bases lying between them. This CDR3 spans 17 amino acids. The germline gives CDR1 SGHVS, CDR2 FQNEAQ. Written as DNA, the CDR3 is TGTGCCAGCAGCTTAGGCGGCGGCTCTTCAGGTCCCTACGAGCAGTACTTC. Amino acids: CASSLGGGSSGPYEQYF.

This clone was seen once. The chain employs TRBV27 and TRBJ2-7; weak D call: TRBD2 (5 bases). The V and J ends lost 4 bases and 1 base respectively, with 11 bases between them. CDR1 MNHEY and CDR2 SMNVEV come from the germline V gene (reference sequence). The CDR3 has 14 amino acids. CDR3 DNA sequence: TGTGCCAGCAGTTCCTGGCGCGGGTCCTACGAGCAGTACTTC. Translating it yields CASSSWRGSYEQYF.

The CDR3 bases are TGTGCCAGCAGCAAACCGGGACTAGCGGGACGAGCGTTCTTC. This translates into CASSKPGLAGRAFF. This rearrangement joins TRBV7-8 to TRBJ2-1; 13 bases align to TRBD2. The CDR3 covers 14 residues. In germline, CDR1 is SGHVS, CDR2 FQNEAQ. V shed 5 bases, J shed 15 bases, and the junction held 10 bases outside the gene matches.